This T cell receptor (beta chain) was recovered during a study of technical replicates of blood from a few donors. This clone was counted a single time. The protocol was immunoSEQ multiplex PCR, while the TCRdb copy is restricted to in-frame clones and leaves out a portion. The sample has about 48,000 clones; approximately 90% are singletons. This TCR came from a human donor in good health. Some clones in this sample may be carry-over from other donors' samples. Sequencing input: PBMCs.

As DNA, the CDR3 is TGTGCCTGGAGCCAAGTTGGAGGTGGCTACACCTTC. Amino acids: CAWSQVGGGYTF. The chain carries TRBV30 and TRBJ1-2; D uncertain. V was cut by 3 bases and J by 7 bases, with 12 bases left in between. From germline, CDR1 is GTSNPN and CDR2 SVGIG (reference sequence). CDR3 length: 12 amino acids.